This T cell receptor beta chain originates from a study of T cells in Graves' hyperthyroidism and ophthalmopathy. Turning to the study itself: Peripheral blood samples were taken at initial diagnosis, prior to any treatment.

V lost 8 bases and J lost 4, with 11 bases in between. This CDR3 has 13 residues. Germline V gene sequence: CDR1 MDHEN, CDR2 SYDVKM. Amplification yielded TCR beta CDR3 regions, with RNA transcripts as the source. With the HTBI primer set, the TCR CDR3 went through a first round of RT-PCR. One entry per CDR3 protein results from TCRdb running MiXCR on the multiplex PCR reads. The data hold about 480,000 distinct CDR3 sequences, with 20% to 25% observed a single time. Lactation, pregnancy, other autoimmune disease or uncontrolled infection excluded patients. This clonotype has just a few counts. Its matching antigen is unknown. Study-level findings and limits: Blood also held most thyroid clonotypes expanded beyond 0.001. Ophthalmopathy could be told apart from stable hyperthyroidism with a 13 V-J model.

Material: blood. This chain links TRBV28 with TRBJ2-2; no reliable D call. The TCR sequence derives from a woman in her seventies with Graves' ophthalmopathy. The CDR3 bases are TGTGCCAGCCATCGGGTCCTCACCGGGGAGCTGTTTTTT. It yields the protein CASHRVLTGELFF.